This record looks at one T cell receptor beta chain sequence and its context. Germline V gene sequence: CDR1 LNHDA, CDR2 SQIVND (reference sequence). The CDR3 totals 14 residues. The germline V and J ends were trimmed by 0 bases and 2 bases, with 5 bases remaining between them. This sample was included in a study of blood T cell repertoires in COVID-19. About the research overall: PBMCs, B-cell-depleted T cells, or T cells were the source of the cDNA or gDNA that made up the material.

In the authors' methods: Amplified reference gene primers provided the basis for estimating nucleated cell counts. Measured with immunoSEQ multiplex PCR; TCRdb has only the in-frame clones, and not every one. V and J calls and clone size are copied from that table; D and trimming were computed from the DNA. The table shows a few hundred thousand clones, with roughly 87% occurring only once. Cohort 3 recovery required two negative PCRs, clearance, or symptom resolution. Material: PBMCs or T cells enriched from blood (not recorded which). This clonotype was obtained from a woman in her 30s who had recovered from COVID-19. The gene calls are TRBV19 and TRBJ1-5; D gene uncertain. CDR3: CASSIDPGNQPQHF. CDR3 in DNA: TGTGCCAGTAGTATAGATCCGGGCAATCAGCCCCAGCATTTT.